The 24 T cell receptor beta chains below were found in one sample sequenced in a study of control samples from healthy donors and cancer patients. Libraries were prepared by immunoSEQ multiplex PCR; TCRdb keeps only in-frame clonotypes and omits some of them. In the table there are roughly 100,000 clones, 88% of which are singletons. The sequencing input was blood. The receptors shown here come from a man younger than 40 in good health.

This sequence joins TRBV12-5 and TRBJ2-7, with 8 bases identical to TRBD1. The CDR3 runs 22 residues. From germline, CDR1 is LGHNT and CDR2 FRNRAP. The junction had 23 bases not matched to a gene; V was cut back by 1 base and J by 0 bases. The DNA for the CDR3 is TGTGCTAGTGGTTTGGCACTCCCGTCGACAGGGGAGTTGTTTTTTTGCTCCTACGAGCAGTACTTC. It is translated as CASGLALPSTGELFFCSYEQYF.

The rearrangement joins TRBV27 to TRBJ2-7; tentatively, D is TRBD2 (5 bases). Germline values: CDR1 MNHEY, CDR2 SMNVEV (reference sequence). V gave up 8 bases and J gave up 0 bases, with 11 bases separating them. This CDR3 contains 13 residues. In nucleotides, the CDR3 is TGTGCCAGCCGAGGACTGAGCTCCTACGAGCAGTACTTC. Protein: CASRGLSSYEQYF.

The rearrangement joins TRBV5-4 to TRBJ1-2; no firm D call. Trimming left V 1 base short and J 7 bases short, with 14 bases between. The CDR3 totals 14 residues. Germline V gene sequence: CDR1 SGHNT, CDR2 YYREEE (reference sequence). The CDR3 protein is CASSLKATAVGYTF. As DNA, the CDR3 is TGTGCCAGCAGCTTGAAGGCAACGGCGGTTGGCTACACCTTC.

V usage is TRBV9 and J usage is TRBJ1-2, with D tentatively TRBD1 (6 bases). CDR3 length equals 14 residues. Germline CDR1 reads SGDLS; CDR2 reads YYNGEE. V lost 4 bases to trimming and J lost 7 bases, with 17 bases between them. The CDR3 here is CASSTRQGLGGYTF. Written as DNA, the CDR3 is TGTGCCAGCAGCACCCGCCAGGGGCTAGGTGGCTACACCTTC.

The chain links TRBV5-6 to TRBJ1-2, with TRBD1 matching 7 bases. Germline lookup yields CDR1 SGHDT and CDR2 YYEEEE. Trimming took 5 bases from V and 4 from J; bases not matched to a gene: 5. The length of the CDR3 is 13 residues. CDR3 loop: CASRRDRTYGYTF. The CDR3 coding sequence is TGTGCCAGCAGAAGGGACAGAACCTATGGCTACACCTTC. The full variable domain, with the rest looked up from reference TRBV5-6 and TRBJ1-2, is DAGVTQSPTHLIKTRGQQVTLRCSPKSGHDTVSWYQQALGQGPQFIFQYYEEEERQRGNFPDRFSGHQFPNYSSELNVNALLLGDSALYLCASRRDRTYGYTFGSGTRLTVV.

The CDR3 DNA reads as TGCAGTGCCCCCTCGGGACAGGGCTACAATGAGCAGTTCTTC. Its protein is CSAPSGQGYNEQFF. The J gene is TRBJ2-1, the V gene TRBV29-1, with 9 nucleotides matching TRBD1. The V gene's germline CDR1 is SQVTM and CDR2 ANQGSEA. This CDR3 region has 14 residues.

This clone was counted between two and nine times. This sequence joins TRBV2 and TRBJ2-5; D uncertain. The germline CDR1 and CDR2 sequences are SNHLY and FYNNEI. The CDR3 has 15 residues. Trimming removed 1 base from V and 5 bases from J, with 14 bases in between. CDR3 region: CASSEGLPSLETQYF. CDR3 sequence (DNA): TGTGCCAGCAGTGAAGGGCTTCCATCCCTGGAGACCCAGTACTTC.

This chain uses TRBV19 with TRBJ2-1; tentatively, D is TRBD1 (5 bases). Germline-derived CDR1 and CDR2 are LNHDA and SQIVND (reference sequence). The V gene lost 6 bases and the J gene lost 3 bases, with 6 bases spanning the gap. The CDR3 loop spans 12 amino acids. CDR3 loop: CASRQGYNEQFF. In DNA form, the CDR3 reads TGTGCCAGTAGGCAGGGCTACAATGAGCAGTTCTTC.

In its sample, this clone was seen once. V is TRBV7-3 and J is TRBJ2-1; weak D call: TRBD2 (6 bases). CDR3 length equals 17 residues. The V end was cut by 4 bases, the J end by 8 bases, with 24 bases between. Germline CDR1 reads SGHTA; CDR2 reads FQGTGA. The CDR3 DNA reads as TGTGCCAGCAGCTCCCAAGTTCGGGGCGGGGCGGGCGATGAGCAGTTCTTC. Protein product: CASSSQVRGGAGDEQFF.

The chain uses TRBV19 and TRBJ2-2; 10 nucleotides line up with TRBD2. Germline V gives CDR1 LNHDA, CDR2 SQIVND (reference sequence). V lost 4 bases, J lost 4 bases, and 3 bases stayed unmatched. This CDR3 has 15 residues. CDR3 sequence reads: CASSRTSGPTGELFF. The CDR3 DNA reads as TGTGCCAGTAGTAGGACTAGCGGCCCCACCGGGGAGCTGTTTTTT.

J is TRBJ2-7 and V is TRBV28, with D hard to call. Germline CDR1 reads MDHEN; CDR2 reads SYDVKM. This CDR3 has 15 residues. V shed 3 bases and J shed 2 bases, with 14 bases lying between them. This chain's CDR3 is CASSLRPQQAYEQYF. For the CDR3, the DNA is TGTGCCAGCAGTTTGAGGCCCCAGCAAGCCTACGAGCAGTACTTC. Full variable domain (rest looked up from reference TRBV28 and TRBJ2-7): DVKVTQSSRYLVKRTGEKVFLECVQDMDHENMFWYRQDPGLGLRLIYFSYDVKMKEKGDIPEGYSVSREKKERFSLILESASTNQTSMYLCASSLRPQQAYEQYFGPGTRLTVT.

The rearrangement links TRBV7-3 to TRBJ1-2; 7 bases align to TRBD1. CDR1 and CDR2 (germline): SGHTA, FQGTGA. CDR3 length equals 16 residues. V shed 6 bases, J shed 7 bases, and the junction held 17 bases outside the gene matches. The CDR3 region is CASRRETGQAVGGYTF. DNA of the CDR3: TGTGCCAGCAGGCGAGAGACAGGGCAGGCCGTAGGTGGCTACACCTTC.

J is TRBJ2-7 and V is TRBV5-4; 9 nucleotides agree with TRBD1. The V gene's germline CDR1 is SGHNT and CDR2 YYREEE (reference sequence). Trimming cost V 4 bases and J 0 bases; bases outside gene matches: 8. The CDR3 runs to 16 residues. The CDR3 sequence: CASSRITGGLSYEQYF. DNA for the CDR3: TGTGCCAGCAGCAGAATAACAGGGGGCCTCTCCTACGAGCAGTACTTC.

This clone appeared a few times. This sequence joins TRBV11-2 and TRBJ2-1; D possibly matches TRBD1 or TRBD2 (5 bases each). This CDR3 spans 16 amino acids. Germline-derived CDR1 and CDR2 are SGHAT and FQNNGV. V was cut by 0 bases and J by 0 bases, with 9 bases left in between. The CDR3 nucleotides are TGTGCCAGCAGCTTAGATTCCGGGGCCTCCTACAATGAGCAGTTCTTC. Its protein product is CASSLDSGASYNEQFF. The full variable domain, completed using reference TRBV11-2 and TRBJ2-1, is EAGVAQSPRYKIIEKRQSVAFWCNPISGHATLYWYQQILGQGPKLLIQFQNNGVVDDSQLPKDRFSAERLKGVDSTLKIQPAKLEDSAVYLCASSLDSGASYNEQFFGPGTRLTVL.

The chain recombines TRBV24-1 with TRBJ2-7; D remains ambiguous. Looked up from germline, CDR1 is KGHDR and CDR2 is SFDVKD. There are 13 residues in the CDR3. Trimming removed 4 bases from V and 2 bases from J, with 8 bases in between. The CDR3, as DNA: TGTGCCACCAGTGACAGTAGCACCTACGAGCAGTACTTC. Its protein is CATSDSSTYEQYF.

The genes are TRBV7-9 and TRBJ2-1; D is ambiguous. The CDR3 spans 15 residues. The germline V gene has CDR1 SEHNR and CDR2 FQNEAQ (reference sequence). Trimming shortened V by 0 bases and J by 9 bases, and 15 bases separated the two germline ends. The chain's CDR3 is CASSLARRTDSEQFF. The CDR3 DNA follows: TGTGCCAGCAGCTTAGCGCGGAGAACAGATAGTGAGCAGTTCTTC.

This rearrangement joins TRBV5-5 to TRBJ2-1; 11 nucleotides match TRBD2. J lost 6 bases, V lost 5 bases, and 10 bases had no gene match. The CDR3 runs to 16 residues. Germline V gives CDR1 SGHKS, CDR2 YYEKEE (reference sequence). CDR3: CASSRISGRASNEQFF. DNA of the CDR3: TGTGCCAGCAGTCGTATTAGCGGGAGGGCCTCCAATGAGCAGTTCTTC.

The V call is TRBV29-1, the J call TRBJ1-1; D not resolved. V lost 7 bases, J lost 2 bases, and 11 bases lay in between. This CDR3 comprises 12 residues. Looked up from germline, CDR1 is SQVTM and CDR2 is ANQGSEA. Written as DNA, the CDR3 is TGCAGCGCCGTGGTGGGTAACACTGAAGCTTTCTTT. It is translated as CSAVVGNTEAFF. Using reference TRBV29-1 and TRBJ1-1 for the parts outside the CDR3, the full variable domain is SAVISQKPSRDICQRGTSLTIQCQVDSQVTMMFWYRQQPGQSLTLIATANQGSEATYESGFVIDKFPISRPNLTFSTLTVSNMSPEDSSIYLCSAVVGNTEAFFGQGTRLTVV.

This rearrangement joins TRBV4-2 to TRBJ2-4; D remains ambiguous. Trimming shortened V by 0 bases and J by 0 bases, and 3 bases separated the two germline ends. Germline-derived CDR1 and CDR2 are LGHNA and YNFKEQ. The CDR3 is 14 amino acids. The CDR3 region is CASSQEVAKNIQYF. The CDR3, as DNA: TGTGCCAGCAGCCAAGAGGTAGCCAAAAACATTCAGTACTTC.

This sequence joins TRBV29-1 and TRBJ2-7; D is uncertain. The CDR3 loop spans 15 amino acids. V was trimmed by 0 bases and J by 0 bases, leaving 12 bases between them. The V gene's germline CDR1 is SQVTM and CDR2 ANQGSEA. CDR3 loop: CSVEDNSETSYEQYF. The CDR3 DNA follows: TGCAGCGTTGAAGACAACAGCGAAACCTCCTACGAGCAGTACTTC.

The rearrangement uses TRBV5-1 and TRBJ2-5; 8 bases are a match to TRBD1. There are 16 residues in the CDR3. With 2 bases clipped from V and 6 bases from J, the junction kept 12 bases outside the gene matches. Germline CDR1 is SGHRS and CDR2 is YFSETQ. The CDR3: CASSLTTGDGLKTQYF. In DNA form, the CDR3 reads TGCGCCAGCAGCTTAACGACAGGGGACGGATTAAAGACCCAGTACTTC.

This chain links TRBV2 with TRBJ1-2; TRBD1 aligns across 7 bases. After removal of 8 bases from V and 8 bases from J, the junction contained 8 bases not matched to a gene. Per the germline V gene, CDR1 is SNHLY and CDR2 is FYNNEI. There are 12 residues in the CDR3. CDR3 DNA sequence: TGTGCCAGCGTAGGGACAGCCGGGGGCTACACCTTC. Amino acids: CASVGTAGGYTF.

The CDR3 coding sequence is TGTGCCAGCAGTTATGATCGCAGCACCTTCTACGAGCAGTACTTC. Translation: CASSYDRSTFYEQYF. This chain uses TRBV6-5 with TRBJ2-7; D call uncertain. CDR1 and CDR2 (germline): MNHEY, SVGAGI. There are 15 residues in the CDR3. Deletions cut 3 bases from V and 3 bases from J, with 15 bases between.

This rearrangement joins TRBV14 to TRBJ2-1; D unresolved. The CDR3 is made up of 13 amino acids. V was pared by 3 bases and J by 6 bases, with 9 bases between. The V gene's germline CDR1 is SGHDN and CDR2 FVKESK. CDR3 DNA sequence: TGTGCCAGCAGCCACCCCAGCGCCAATGAGCAGTTCTTC. Protein: CASSHPSANEQFF.